A selection of T cell receptor beta chains follows, all from one sample in a study of early T cells in non-severe SARS-CoV-2 infection. Using its own MiXCR run on the 5' RACE reads, TCRdb lists one record per CDR3 protein. The sample records tens of thousands of distinct CDR3 sequences, approximately 13% being singletons. Sequenced here: whole blood, sampled at baseline. The source of these receptors is an adult who was a healthcare worker with PCR-confirmed SARS-CoV-2 infection or an uninfected control (not recorded which). The CDR3 runs from the conserved cysteine through the conserved F or W. Fields, in order: J gene, clone size, CDR3 length, D gene, V gene, CDR3 DNA, CDR3 protein. D genes are given only for firm matches. Not all rows give a size; the values are once, few, many and, for expanded clones, a class.

TRBJ1-2 | many | 12 | - | TRBV12-3/TRBV12-4 | TGTGCCAGCAGTCAGGACTTCTATGGCTACACCTTC | CASSQDFYGYTF
TRBJ2-3 | few | 15 | - | TRBV6-2/TRBV6-3 | TGTGCCAGCAGTTACCCGGCCCGACTCGTTGATACGCAGTATTTT | CASSYPARLVDTQYF
TRBJ2-7 | few | 12 | - | TRBV20-1 | TGCAGTGCGACACCGAGCTCCTACGAGCAGTACTTC | CSATPSSYEQYF
TRBJ2-7 | many | 13 | - | TRBV6-2/TRBV6-3 | TGTGCCAGCCACCCAGCGGCCTCCTACGAGCAGTACTTC | CASHPAASYEQYF
TRBJ1-2 | - | 12 | - | TRBV6-5 | TGTGCCAGCAGTCGACAGGCCTATGGCTACACCTTC | CASSRQAYGYTF
TRBJ2-7 | many | 15 | TRBD2 | TRBV12-3/TRBV12-4 | TGTGCCAGCAGCCCCAATCCAGTACTAGCGGGGGAGCAGTACTTC | CASSPNPVLAGEQYF
TRBJ2-7 | few | 14 | TRBD2 | TRBV12-3/TRBV12-4 | TGTGCCAGCAGTTTAAAAAGCGGGAGTGCCGAGCAGTACTTC | CASSLKSGSAEQYF
TRBJ1-5 | few | 13 | - | TRBV30 | TGTGCCTGGGACCGGATTATCAATCAGCCCCAGCATTTT | CAWDRIINQPQHF
TRBJ2-7 | few | 13 | - | TRBV5-4 | TGTGCCAGCAGCGACGGGGGAGGCTACGAGCAGTACTTC | CASSDGGGYEQYF
TRBJ1-2 | - | 15 | TRBD1 | TRBV7-2 | TGTGCCAGCAGCTTCCGGGACAGGGACTTCTATGGCTACACCTTC | CASSFRDRDFYGYTF
TRBJ2-7 | few | 15 | TRBD1 | TRBV10-3 | TGTGCCTCCCTGGGGACAGGGGGCCTAACCTACGAGCAGTACTTC | CASLGTGGLTYEQYF
TRBJ1-6 | - | 14 | TRBD1 | TRBV6-5 | TGTGCCAGCAGGGCGGGACAGAGGAGATCACCCCTCCACTTT | CASRAGQRRSPLHF
TRBJ2-3 | - | 11 | - | TRBV6-5 | TGTGCCAGCAGGGGTGCAGATACGCAGTATTTT | CASRGADTQYF
TRBJ1-1 | few | 12 | - | TRBV29-1 | TGCAGCTCTGTGGGGGGCGTTCCCAGGGCTTTCTTT | CSSVGGVPRAFF
TRBJ1-2 | few | 13 | - | TRBV27 | TGTGCCAGCAGTTTAAGCGGGAACTATGGCTACACCTTC | CASSLSGNYGYTF
TRBJ2-7 | - | 12 | TRBD1 | TRBV29-1 | TGCAGCGTTCGGACAGGGGGCTACGAGCAGTACTTC | CSVRTGGYEQYF
TRBJ2-1 | few | 14 | - | TRBV7-9 | TGTGCCAGCAGCTTAGGTTTGTCCTACAATGAGCAGTTCTTC | CASSLGLSYNEQFF
TRBJ2-7 | - | 15 | - | TRBV6-2/TRBV6-3 | TGTGCCAGCAGGGAGAGCAGGGGTAATACCTACGAGCAGTACTTC | CASRESRGNTYEQYF
TRBJ2-3 | few | 15 | TRBD2 | TRBV4-3 | TGCGCCAGCAGCCAAGATAGCGGGAGCACAGATACGCAGTATTTT | CASSQDSGSTDTQYF
TRBJ2-6 | few | 15 | - | TRBV28 | TGTGCCAGCACTTCGGGGGCTGCTGGGGCCAACGTCCTGACTTTC | CASTSGAAGANVLTF
TRBJ2-2 | many | 14 | - | TRBV29-1 | TGCAGCGTTGCCCTATTCCAGTACACCGGGGAGCTGTTTTTT | CSVALFQYTGELFF
TRBJ1-1 | - | 14 | - | TRBV7-9 | TGTGCCAGCAGCTTAGCAGGGACGAACACTGAAGCTTTCTTT | CASSLAGTNTEAFF
TRBJ2-7 | - | 15 | TRBD2 | TRBV28 | TGTGCCAGCAGTCCGGGACTAGCGGGGAACTACGAGCAGTACTTC | CASSPGLAGNYEQYF
TRBJ2-6 | - | 17 | - | TRBV12-3/TRBV12-4 | TGTGCCAGCACCCCGTTGGGAGCCCTCTCTGGGGCCAACGTCCTGACTTTC | CASTPLGALSGANVLTF
TRBJ1-2 | - | 11 | - | TRBV28 | TGTGCCAGCAGCTGGGACGAGAACTACACCTTC | CASSWDENYTF
TRBJ1-1 | - | 17 | TRBD1 | TRBV11-3 | TGTGCCAGCAGACGCCGGGACAGGGGATATGTTAGGACTGAAGCTTTCTTT | CASRRRDRGYVRTEAFF
TRBJ2-1 | - | 14 | - | TRBV7-9 | TGTGCCAGCAGCTCCAAGACAGGCTACAATGAGCAGTTCTTC | CASSSKTGYNEQFF
TRBJ1-1 | few | 14 | TRBD1 | TRBV3-1 | TGTGCCAGCAGCCCGGAGGAGCAGGGGGCCCGAGCTTTCTTT | CASSPEEQGARAFF
TRBJ2-5 | few | 16 | - | TRBV21-1 | TGTGCCAGCATCAACTTAAGGGGGACAGGGAAGAGGACCCAGTACTTC | CASINLRGTGKRTQYF
TRBJ1-1 | few | 14 | TRBD1 | TRBV6-6 | TGTGCCAGCAGTTACTCACAGAAGGGGGCGAGAGCTTTCTTT | CASSYSQKGARAFF
TRBJ2-1 | many | 15 | - | TRBV4-1 | TGCGCCAGCTCGCGGGGGCGGGTTTCCTACAATGAGCAGTTCTTC | CASSRGRVSYNEQFF
TRBJ1-5 | many | 15 | TRBD1 | TRBV29-1 | TGCAGCGTTCGGACAGGGAGGGGAGGAAATCAGCCCCAGCATTTT | CSVRTGRGGNQPQHF
TRBJ2-1 | - | 12 | TRBD1 | TRBV7-3 | TGTGCCAGCAGCCCCACCAGGGGGGAGCAGTTCTTC | CASSPTRGEQFF
TRBJ1-2 | - | 13 | - | TRBV24-1 | TGTGCCACCAGCGCGGCGCTAGACTATGGCTACACCTTC | CATSAALDYGYTF
TRBJ1-2 | - | 15 | - | TRBV19 | TGTGCCAGTAGTGCCCCAAACAGAGCGTACTATGGCTACACCTTC | CASSAPNRAYYGYTF
TRBJ2-7 | - | 17 | - | TRBV4-2 | TGTGCCAGCAGCCAAGATAGTTTCCAGGATATTTTCTACGAGCAGTACTTC | CASSQDSFQDIFYEQYF
TRBJ2-3 | - | 11 | - | TRBV20-1 | TGCAGTGCAGGGTTGTCAGATACGCAGTATTTT | CSAGLSDTQYF
TRBJ2-2 | - | 13 | - | TRBV12-3/TRBV12-4 | TGTGCCAGCAGCAACAGGGCGGCCGGGGAGCTGTTTTTT | CASSNRAAGELFF
TRBJ2-1 | many | 18 | TRBD2 | TRBV24-1 | TGTGCCACCAGTGACCCTGGAGAAGCGGGAGCTATCTACAATGAGCAGTTCTTC | CATSDPGEAGAIYNEQFF
TRBJ2-7 | many | 15 | - | TRBV7-2 | TGTGCCAGCAGCTTAGCGCTGGTACTAGCCTACGAGCAGTACTTC | CASSLALVLAYEQYF
TRBJ2-5 | few | 14 | TRBD1 | TRBV27 | TGTGCCAGCAGTCCCTGGACAGGGAAAGAGACCCAGTACTTC | CASSPWTGKETQYF
TRBJ2-1 | - | 13 | - | TRBV6-2/TRBV6-3 | TGTGCCAGCAGCCCCTGGGACACAAATGAGCAGTTCTTC | CASSPWDTNEQFF
TRBJ2-3 | - | 16 | - | TRBV12-3/TRBV12-4 | TGTGCCAGCAGTTTAGCCGGACAGTTGGTCGCAGATACGCAGTATTTT | CASSLAGQLVADTQYF
TRBJ2-7 | - | 15 | TRBD1 | TRBV6-5 | TGTGCCAGCAGCCGACAGGGCCGAAGCTCCTACGAGCAGTACTTC | CASSRQGRSSYEQYF
TRBJ1-6 | - | 13 | TRBD1 | TRBV7-3 | TGTGCCAGCAGCCAGGGGGGTAATTCACCCCTCCACTTT | CASSQGGNSPLHF
TRBJ2-7 | few | 16 | - | TRBV7-6 | TGTGCCAGCAGCTTAGGACCCGGGACCCCATCCTACGAGCAGTACTTC | CASSLGPGTPSYEQYF
TRBJ2-5 | many | 13 | TRBD1 | TRBV5-6 | TGTGCCAGCAGCTTGTTTGGGACAGGTGACCAGTACTTC | CASSLFGTGDQYF
TRBJ2-7 | - | 15 | - | TRBV19 | TGTGCCAGTAGTATTCCGGCAGGCCAATCCTACGAGCAGTACTTC | CASSIPAGQSYEQYF
TRBJ2-1 | few | 15 | - | TRBV5-4 | TGTGCCAGCAGCTTGGGGCGGGGCACACACAATGAGCAGTTCTTC | CASSLGRGTHNEQFF